This T cell receptor (beta chain) originates from a study of T-cell reconstitution after alpha-beta-depleted transplantation in children. Study-level findings and limits: When one year had passed after transplant, most T-cell counts and diversity came from newly produced T cells. It was surviving recipient T cells and thymic progenitors that gave some patients high TCRbeta diversity at day 60.

Ten or more counts support this clonotype. Its antigen is undetermined. The library targeted TCRbeta and was prepared with unique molecular identifiers. Each CDR3 protein is one row after TCRdb ran MiXCR on the PCR reads. Of around 190,000 distinct CDR3 sequences listed, around 7% were seen once; the top ten hold 4.5% to 6.5%. The CDR3 consists of 12 residues. Germline V gives CDR1 MNHEY, CDR2 SVGEGT. V was shortened by 6 bases and J by 6 bases, with 10 bases between the two germline ends. This rearrangement joins TRBV6-2 or TRBV6-3 to TRBJ2-3; D gene ambiguous. The sample here was PBMCs, taken before TCRalphabeta/CD19-depleted stem cell transplant. The sequence came from a boy younger than 10 with acute lymphoblastic leukemia, due to receive a stem cell transplant. The CDR3 coding sequence is TGTGCCAGCAGACCCCTCGGGGATACGCAGTATTTT. This translates into CASRPLGDTQYF.